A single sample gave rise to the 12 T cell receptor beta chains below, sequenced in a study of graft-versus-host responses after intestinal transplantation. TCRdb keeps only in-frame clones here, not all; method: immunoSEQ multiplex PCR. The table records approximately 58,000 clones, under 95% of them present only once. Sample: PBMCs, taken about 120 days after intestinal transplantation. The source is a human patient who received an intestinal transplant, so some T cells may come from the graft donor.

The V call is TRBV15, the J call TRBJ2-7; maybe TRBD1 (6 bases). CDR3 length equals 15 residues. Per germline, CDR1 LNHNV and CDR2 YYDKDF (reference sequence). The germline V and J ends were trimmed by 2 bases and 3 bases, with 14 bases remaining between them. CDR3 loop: CATSRTDSPDYEQYF. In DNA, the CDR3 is TGTGCCACCAGCAGAACGGACAGTCCGGACTACGAGCAGTACTTC.

In DNA, the CDR3 is TGTGCCAGCAGCCCCCTAGCGGGAGTTGTGGATGAGCAGTTCTTC. It encodes CASSPLAGVVDEQFF. V is TRBV4-2 and J is TRBJ2-1, with TRBD2 matching 10 bases. Germline V gives CDR1 LGHNA, CDR2 YNFKEQ. Trimming removed 4 bases from V and 8 bases from J; junction bases left unmatched: 8. The CDR3 is 15 amino acids.

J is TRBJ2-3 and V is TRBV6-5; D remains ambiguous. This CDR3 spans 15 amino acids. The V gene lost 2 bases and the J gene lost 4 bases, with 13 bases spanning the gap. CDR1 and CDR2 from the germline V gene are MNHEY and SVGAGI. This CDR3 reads CASSYGVVEPDTQYF. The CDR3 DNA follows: TGTGCCAGCAGTTACGGGGTTGTTGAACCAGATACGCAGTATTTT.

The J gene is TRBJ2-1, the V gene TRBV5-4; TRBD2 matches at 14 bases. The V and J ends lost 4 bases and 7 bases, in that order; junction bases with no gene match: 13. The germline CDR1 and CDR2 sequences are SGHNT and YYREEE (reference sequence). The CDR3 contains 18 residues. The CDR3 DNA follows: TGTGCCAGCAGCCCTTGGGTGGTCGGGACTAGCGGGGGTAATGAGCAGTTCTTC. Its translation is CASSPWVVGTSGGNEQFF.

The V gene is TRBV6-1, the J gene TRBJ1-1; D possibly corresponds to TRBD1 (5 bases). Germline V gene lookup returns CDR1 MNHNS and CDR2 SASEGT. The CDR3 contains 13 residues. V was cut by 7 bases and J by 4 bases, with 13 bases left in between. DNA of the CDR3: TGTGCCAGCATCCTCAGGGAGGGCACTGAAGCTTTCTTT. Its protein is CASILREGTEAFF.

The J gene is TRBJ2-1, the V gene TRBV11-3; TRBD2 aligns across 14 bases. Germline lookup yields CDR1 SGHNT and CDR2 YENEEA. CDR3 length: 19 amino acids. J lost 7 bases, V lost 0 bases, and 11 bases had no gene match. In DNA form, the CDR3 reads TGTGCCAGCAGCTTAGATCTTGGACTAGCGGGAGGTCAGGGGAATGAGCAGTTCTTC. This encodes CASSLDLGLAGGQGNEQFF.

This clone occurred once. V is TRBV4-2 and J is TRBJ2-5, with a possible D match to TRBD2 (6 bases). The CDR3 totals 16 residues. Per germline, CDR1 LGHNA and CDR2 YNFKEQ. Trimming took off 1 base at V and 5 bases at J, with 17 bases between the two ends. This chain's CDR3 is CASSQGLRAEGETQYF. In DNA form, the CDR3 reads TGTGCCAGCAGCCAAGGGCTTAGAGCGGAGGGGGAGACCCAGTACTTC.

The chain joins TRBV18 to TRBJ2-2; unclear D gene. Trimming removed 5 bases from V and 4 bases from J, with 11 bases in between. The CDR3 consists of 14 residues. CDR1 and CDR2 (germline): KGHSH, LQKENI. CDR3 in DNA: TGTGCCAGCTCAGCCGGAGAGTCCACCGGGGAGCTGTTTTTT. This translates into CASSAGESTGELFF.

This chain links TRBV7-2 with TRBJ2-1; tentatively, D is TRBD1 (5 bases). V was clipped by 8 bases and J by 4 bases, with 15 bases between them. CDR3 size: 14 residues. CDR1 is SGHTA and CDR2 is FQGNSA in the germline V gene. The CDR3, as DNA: TGTGCCAGCTCCACAGTCCAGGGTTACAATGAGCAGTTCTTC. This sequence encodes CASSTVQGYNEQFF.

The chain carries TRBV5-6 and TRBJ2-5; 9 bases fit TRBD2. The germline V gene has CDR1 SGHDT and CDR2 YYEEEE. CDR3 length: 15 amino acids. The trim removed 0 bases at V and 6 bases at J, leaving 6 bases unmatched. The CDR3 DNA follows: TGTGCCAGCAGCTTGGGCGGGAGGGCCGGGAAGACCCAGTACTTC. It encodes CASSLGGRAGKTQYF. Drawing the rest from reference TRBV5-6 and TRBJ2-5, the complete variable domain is DAGVTQSPTHLIKTRGQQVTLRCSPKSGHDTVSWYQQALGQGPQFIFQYYEEEERQRGNFPDRFSGHQFPNYSSELNVNALLLGDSALYLCASSLGGRAGKTQYFGPGTRLLVL.

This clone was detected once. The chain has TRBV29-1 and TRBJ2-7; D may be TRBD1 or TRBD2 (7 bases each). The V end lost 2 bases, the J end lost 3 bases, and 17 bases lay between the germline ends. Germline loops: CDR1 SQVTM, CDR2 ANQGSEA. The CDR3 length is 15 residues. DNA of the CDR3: TGCAGCGTTGAAAGGGGGGGGACAGTGGGCTACGAGCAGTACTTC. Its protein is CSVERGGTVGYEQYF.

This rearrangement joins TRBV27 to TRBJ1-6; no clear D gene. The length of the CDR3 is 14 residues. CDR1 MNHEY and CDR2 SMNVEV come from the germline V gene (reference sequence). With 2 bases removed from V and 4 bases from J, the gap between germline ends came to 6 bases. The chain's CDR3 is CASSLLGYNSPLHF. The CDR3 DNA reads TGTGCCAGCAGTTTACTGGGTTATAATTCACCCCTCCACTTT.